This TCR beta chain is from a study of OX40 agonist ivuxolimab in advanced cancers. Germline CDR1 KGHSH, CDR2 LQKENI. V gave up 2 bases and J gave up 2 bases, with 22 bases separating them. The length of the CDR3 is 19 residues. Assay: immunoSEQ multiplex PCR; the TCRdb copy retains only in-frame clones and omits some. The sample has around 69,000 clones; approximately 92% are singletons. This receptor was identified in an adult with an advanced solid tumor such as melanoma, head and neck, liver or kidney cancer. V gene TRBV18 combines with J gene TRBJ2-1, with D perhaps matching TRBD2 (6 bases). The sample was CD4+ or CD8+ T cells sorted from blood, taken in a trial of the OX40 agonist ivuxolimab. CDR3 region: CASSPNPYRKDYPYNEQFF. The CDR3 DNA reads TGTGCCAGCTCACCAAACCCTTACCGTAAGGACTATCCCTACAATGAGCAGTTCTTC.